The sequence of this T cell receptor beta chain was determined in a study of T cell repertoires in cytomegalovirus infection. On this clonotype: What it binds is unknown.

TCRdb used MiXCR to reprocess the reads, holding one entry per CDR3 protein. The table has fewer than 650,000 distinct CDR3 sequences, approximately 40% seen once; the top ten hold around 50%. The germline V gene encodes CDR1 DFQATT and CDR2 SNEGSKA (reference sequence). The CDR3 loop spans 11 amino acids. Trimming removed 4 bases from V and 1 base from J, with 5 bases in between. The sequence derives from a human donor in good health (CMV status not recorded). Some clones in this sample may be carry-over from other donors' samples. Sequencing used cultured PBMCs, obtained from culture after CMV antigen stimulation. The rearrangement uses TRBV20-1 and TRBJ2-7; D not certain. The CDR3 is CSATQSYEQYF. CDR3 bases: TGCAGTGCTACCCAATCCTACGAGCAGTACTTC.